These 5 T cell receptor beta chains came from one sample sequenced in a study of OX40 agonist ivuxolimab in advanced cancers. Libraries were made using the immunoSEQ multiplex PCR assay. TCRdb carries this immuneACCESS record with in-frame sequences only. Its versions omit some clonotypes, under half of them owing to an unresolved V gene in the studies checked, with the rest unexplained. This sample comprises some 61,000 clones, 85% to 90% of them detected only once. The top ten clonotypes cover roughly 4.4% of the sample. Sequenced here: CD4+ or CD8+ T cells sorted from blood, sampled in a trial of the OX40 agonist ivuxolimab. All receptors derive from an adult with an advanced solid tumor such as melanoma, head and neck, liver or kidney cancer.

This clone was observed once. The rearrangement uses TRBV11-2 and TRBJ2-1; D uncertain. The V end lost 4 bases, the J end lost 9 bases, and 10 bases lay between the germline ends. Germline CDR1 and CDR2: SGHAT and FQNNGV. This CDR3 has 12 amino acids. CDR3 nucleotide sequence: TGTGCCAGCAGCTCCGGTCCCATTGAGCAGTTCTTC. Residues: CASSSGPIEQFF.

J is TRBJ1-1 and V is TRBV2; 8 positions agree with TRBD1. Germline V lookup: CDR1 SNHLY, CDR2 FYNNEI. CDR3 size: 13 residues. V lost 8 bases and J lost 5; bases outside the gene matches: 7. CDR3: CASRRTGTTEAFF. DNA of the CDR3: TGTGCCAGCCGGCGGACAGGGACGACTGAAGCTTTCTTT.

The gene calls are TRBV30 and TRBJ1-2; D is unclear. In germline, CDR1 is GTSNPN, CDR2 SVGIG (reference sequence). Trimming cost V 0 bases and J 7 bases, with 6 bases left between them. This CDR3 is built from 11 residues. The CDR3 region is CAWSVRVGYTF. The DNA for the CDR3 is TGTGCCTGGAGTGTACGAGTTGGCTACACCTTC.

This sequence joins TRBV6-1 and TRBJ2-5; TRBD1 agrees at 7 bases. Germline CDR1 reads MNHNS; CDR2 reads SASEGT. J was trimmed by 5 bases and V by 4 bases; bases with no gene match: 1. The CDR3 covers 12 residues. Here the CDR3 reads CASSGQGETQYF. For the CDR3, the DNA is TGTGCCAGCAGTGGACAGGGCGAGACCCAGTACTTC.

The chain uses TRBV28 and TRBJ1-1; possibly TRBD1 for D (5 bases). The CDR3 sequence is 12 residues long. Trimming took off 6 bases at V and 4 bases at J, with 9 bases between the two ends. Germline CDR1 is MDHEN and CDR2 is SYDVKM. The CDR3 DNA reads TGTGCCAGCAGATTTACAGGCACTGAAGCTTTCTTT. Translating gives CASRFTGTEAFF.